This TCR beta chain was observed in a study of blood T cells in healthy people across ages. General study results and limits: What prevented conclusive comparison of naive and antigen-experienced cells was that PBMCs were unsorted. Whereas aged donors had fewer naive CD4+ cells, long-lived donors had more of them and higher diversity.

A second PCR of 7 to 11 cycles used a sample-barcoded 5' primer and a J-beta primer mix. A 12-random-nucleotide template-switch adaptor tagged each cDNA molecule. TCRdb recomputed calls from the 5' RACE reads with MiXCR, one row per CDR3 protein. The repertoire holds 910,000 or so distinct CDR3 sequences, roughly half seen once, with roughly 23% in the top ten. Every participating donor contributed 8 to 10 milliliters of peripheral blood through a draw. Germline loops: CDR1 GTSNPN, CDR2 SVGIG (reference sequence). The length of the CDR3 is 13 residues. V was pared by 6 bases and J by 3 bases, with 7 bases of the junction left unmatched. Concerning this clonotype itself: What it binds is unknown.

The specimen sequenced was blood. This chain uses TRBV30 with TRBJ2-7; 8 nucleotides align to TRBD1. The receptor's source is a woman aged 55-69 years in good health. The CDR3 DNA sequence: TGTGCCTGTACGGACAGGGATTTCTACGAGCAGTACTTC. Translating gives CACTDRDFYEQYF.